A single sample is the source of the 26 T cell receptor beta chains below, sequenced in a study of blood T cell repertoires in COVID-19. TCRdb's copy holds only in-frame clones and misses some; the assay was immunoSEQ multiplex PCR. The data contain some 250,000 clones, 80% to 90% of them singletons. Sequenced input: PBMCs or T cells enriched from blood (not recorded which). All receptors come from a man younger than 35 who had recovered from COVID-19.

The rearrangement joins TRBV4-1 to TRBJ1-1, with TRBD1 as a possible D gene (5 bases). The CDR3 consists of 13 residues. Looked up from germline, CDR1 is MGHRA and CDR2 is YSYEKL. Trimming removed 3 bases at V and 2 bases at J, with 7 bases between. The CDR3 DNA is TGCGCCAGCAGCCACGGGGGTAACACTGAAGCTTTCTTT. This translates into CASSHGGNTEAFF.

The chain joins TRBV6-1 to TRBJ2-1, with TRBD2 identical over 13 bases. The germline gives CDR1 MNHNS, CDR2 SASEGT. Germline trimming cut 1 base from V and 7 bases from J; bases unmatched to any gene: 7. There are 17 residues in the CDR3. CDR3 protein: CASSEGPPGLAGNEQFF. In DNA, the CDR3 is TGTGCCAGCAGTGAAGGACCCCCGGGACTAGCGGGAAATGAGCAGTTCTTC.

The chain recombines TRBV6-5 with TRBJ1-4; D gene unclear. Germline V CDR1 and CDR2: MNHEY, SVGAGI. V lost 6 bases and J lost 7, with 15 bases in between. The CDR3 length is 14 residues. CDR3 amino acids: CASRRTGRGEKLFF. In nucleotides, the CDR3 is TGTGCCAGCAGGCGAACCGGGCGGGGTGAAAAACTGTTTTTT.

This chain joins TRBV3-1 (or the pseudogene TRBV3-2) and TRBJ1-1, with D unclear. V was pared by 0 bases and J by 1 base, with 9 bases between. CDR1 is LGHDT and CDR2 is YNNKEL in the germline V gene (reference sequence). This CDR3 has 15 residues. This chain's CDR3 is CASSQEYLANTEAFF. CDR3 nucleotides: TGTGCCAGCAGCCAAGAGTATTTGGCGAACACTGAAGCTTTCTTT.

This clone appeared a single time. The chain carries TRBV3-1 (or the pseudogene TRBV3-2) and TRBJ1-1; D call uncertain. Germline CDR1 is LGHDT and CDR2 is YNNKEL (reference sequence). This CDR3 region has 14 residues. Trimming pared 5 bases from V and 0 bases from J, leaving 10 bases between. CDR3 loop: CASSSRLMNTEAFF. The CDR3, as DNA: TGTGCCAGCAGCTCTCGACTCATGAACACTGAAGCTTTCTTT.

This chain links TRBV11-3 with TRBJ1-1; TRBD1 aligns across 7 bases. J gave up 6 bases and V 5 bases, and 15 bases lay outside the gene matches. Germline V gene sequence: CDR1 SGHNT, CDR2 YENEEA. This CDR3 spans 16 amino acids. CDR3 nucleotides: TGTGCCAGCAGCCTGGGGGCACAGGGGATAAGGGCTGAAGCTTTCTTT. It specifies CASSLGAQGIRAEAFF.

The chain recombines TRBV5-1 with TRBJ2-7; D is possibly TRBD2 (6 bases). V lost 0 bases, J lost 4 bases, and 26 bases lay in between. In germline, CDR1 is SGHRS, CDR2 YFSETQ. The length of the CDR3 is 19 residues. CDR3 coding DNA: TGCGCCAGCAGCTTGGCCCGGTCCTTCCTGCGGGGAGCAGTTTACGAGCAGTACTTC. Protein product: CASSLARSFLRGAVYEQYF.

V usage is TRBV2 and J usage is TRBJ1-1, with D tentatively TRBD1 (6 bases). V lost 5 bases to trimming and J lost 4 bases, with 14 bases between them. This CDR3 spans 14 amino acids. Germline-derived CDR1 and CDR2 are SNHLY and FYNNEI. CDR3 amino acids: CASSLQGRGTEAFF. The CDR3 nucleotides read TGTGCCAGCAGTCTACAGGGAAGGGGCACTGAAGCTTTCTTT.

The chain is built from TRBV28 and TRBJ2-2; possible D gene TRBD1, 6 bases. The germline V gene has CDR1 MDHEN and CDR2 SYDVKM. Trimming stripped 2 bases from V and 4 bases from J, with 17 bases between. CDR3 length: 17 amino acids. DNA for the CDR3: TGTGCCAGCAGTTTACCCGCGATGCTACAGGGCACCGGGGAGCTGTTTTTT. The encoded protein is CASSLPAMLQGTGELFF.

The chain employs TRBV7-2 and TRBJ2-7; 7 nucleotides align to TRBD2. The CDR3 contains 14 residues. V trimming: 5 bases; J trimming: 4 bases; junction bases outside the gene matches: 8. Germline loops: CDR1 SGHTA, CDR2 FQGNSA. Written as DNA, the CDR3 is TGTGCCAGCAGCAAAGGACTAGTCACGTACGAGCAGTACTTC. Protein product: CASSKGLVTYEQYF.

The V and J genes are TRBV20-1 and TRBJ2-7; possibly TRBD1 for D (5 bases). Trimming took 3 bases from V and 4 from J, leaving 10 bases between them. This CDR3 has 12 amino acids. The germline CDR1 and CDR2 sequences are DFQATT and SNEGSKA (reference sequence). The DNA of the CDR3 is TGCAGTGCTAGTACAGGTTTTTACGAGCAGTACTTC. Its translation: CSASTGFYEQYF.

The J gene is TRBJ1-5, the V gene TRBV6-6; 10 bases are a match to TRBD1. With V trimmed by 5 bases and J by 0 bases, 4 bases remained unmatched. CDR3 size: 16 residues. CDR1 MNHNY and CDR2 SVGAGI come from the germline V gene (reference sequence). CDR3 nucleotide sequence: TGTGCCAGCAGTCGACAGGGGGCGCGTAGCAATCAGCCCCAGCATTTT. It yields the protein CASSRQGARSNQPQHF.

The CDR3 spells CASSRDRITTEAFF. In DNA form, the CDR3 reads TGTGCCAGCAGCCGCGACAGGATAACGACTGAAGCTTTCTTT. J is TRBJ1-1 and V is TRBV5-6, with a possible D match to TRBD1 (6 bases). The V end was cut by 4 bases, the J end by 5 bases, with 15 bases between. The CDR3 consists of 14 residues. Germline V lookup: CDR1 SGHDT, CDR2 YYEEEE. The variable domain in full, with the rest retrieved from reference TRBV5-6 and TRBJ1-1, is DAGVTQSPTHLIKTRGQQVTLRCSPKSGHDTVSWYQQALGQGPQFIFQYYEEEERQRGNFPDRFSGHQFPNYSSELNVNALLLGDSALYLCASSRDRITTEAFFGQGTRLTVV.

V gene TRBV5-1 combines with J gene TRBJ1-2; a weak D match, TRBD1 (5 bases). Germline lookup yields CDR1 SGHRS and CDR2 YFSETQ. The ends were cut back, 3 bases at V and 1 base at J, with 13 bases in the middle. The CDR3 is 15 amino acids. The CDR3 coding sequence is TGCGCCAGCAGCTGGGATTGGGACTTTAACTATGGCTACACCTTC. This sequence encodes CASSWDWDFNYGYTF.

V gene TRBV28 combines with J gene TRBJ2-7, with TRBD2 as a possible D gene (5 bases). Germline values: CDR1 MDHEN, CDR2 SYDVKM. The germline V and J ends were trimmed by 6 bases and 3 bases, with 21 bases remaining between them. The CDR3 has 16 residues. This chain's CDR3 is CASSTPSSDYRYEQYF. The CDR3 DNA is TGTGCCAGCAGCACACCTTCGTCAGACTACCGCTACGAGCAGTACTTC.

This chain joins TRBV30 and TRBJ1-1; 7 bases map to TRBD1. V was clipped by 4 bases and J by 4 bases; unmatched bases: 6. Germline lookup yields CDR1 GTSNPN and CDR2 SVGIG (reference sequence). The CDR3 runs to 13 residues. The CDR3 DNA is TGTGCCTGGAAGACAGGGTATCGCACTGAAGCTTTCTTT. This sequence encodes CAWKTGYRTEAFF.

V gene TRBV4-1 combines with J gene TRBJ2-1; 10 bases align to TRBD2. The length of the CDR3 is 16 residues. The germline V gene has CDR1 MGHRA and CDR2 YSYEKL. Losses at the gene ends were 3 bases for V and 7 bases for J; bases not matched to a gene: 9. Written as DNA, the CDR3 is TGCGCCAGCAGCCAGGCGAGCGGGGGGGCCCGGAATGAGCAGTTCTTC. It codes for CASSQASGGARNEQFF.

V is TRBV30 and J is TRBJ1-5; D is uncertain. Germline CDR1 reads GTSNPN; CDR2 reads SVGIG (reference sequence). Trimming pared 0 bases from V and 5 bases from J, leaving 14 bases between. The CDR3 has 15 amino acids. Here the CDR3 DNA reads TGTGCCTGGAGTGTACCGGGAGCCTCATATCAGCCCCAGCATTTT. Its translation: CAWSVPGASYQPQHF.

The V and J genes are TRBV7-9 and TRBJ1-2, with TRBD1 identical over 7 bases. The CDR3 spans 18 residues. Germline lookup yields CDR1 SEHNR and CDR2 FQNEAQ (reference sequence). V lost 1 base to trimming and J lost 3 bases; unmatched junction nucleotides: 14. The CDR3 protein is CASSLGRPGGTLDYGYTF. CDR3 nucleotide sequence: TGTGCCAGCAGCTTAGGTCGACCAGGGGGAACATTGGACTATGGCTACACCTTC.

The gene calls are TRBV30 and TRBJ2-5; a possible D gene is TRBD2 (5 bases). Germline V gene lookup returns CDR1 GTSNPN and CDR2 SVGIG (reference sequence). Trimming cost V 2 bases and J 4 bases, with 14 bases left between them. This CDR3 has 14 amino acids. The CDR3 loop reads CAWSLAYTPETQYF. The CDR3, as DNA: TGTGCCTGGAGTTTAGCGTATACCCCAGAGACCCAGTACTTC.

This clone was recorded only once. V and J are TRBV7-3 and TRBJ2-1, with TRBD2 matching over 11 bases. This CDR3 contains 17 residues. The V segment lost 2 bases and the J segment 3 bases; nucleotides outside the gene matches: 6. Germline V lookup: CDR1 SGHTA, CDR2 FQGTGA. DNA of the CDR3: TGTGCCAGCAGCTTATATGCTAGCGGGAGGTTCTACAATGAGCAGTTCTTC. Amino acids: CASSLYASGRFYNEQFF.

For this clone: One junction end does not reproduce the germline sequence, and a read error may be involved. The sample contains more than one DNA sequence encoding this CDR3. The J gene is TRBJ1-1, the V gene TRBV4-1; TRBD1 matches at 9 bases. The CDR3 has 16 amino acids. The germline V gene has CDR1 MGHRA and CDR2 YSYEKL. The CDR3 DNA follows: TGTGCCAGCAGCCAAGAGGGACAGGGTTTGAACACTGAAGCTTTCTTT. It specifies CASSQEGQGLNTEAFF.

J is TRBJ1-5 and V is TRBV12-5, with unresolved D. Germline CDR1 LGHNT, CDR2 FRNRAP. V was cut by 6 bases and J by 0 bases, with 6 bases left in between. CDR3 length: 13 residues. The CDR3 nucleotides are TGTGCTAGTGGCCCCGGTAGCAATCAGCCCCAGCATTTT. It translates to CASGPGSNQPQHF.

This clone was detected once. The V gene is TRBV5-1, the J gene TRBJ1-2; no firm D call. Germline V gives CDR1 SGHRS, CDR2 YFSETQ. The CDR3 consists of 14 residues. Trimming stripped 3 bases from V and 5 bases from J, with 14 bases between. The CDR3 spells CASSSDNVQYGYTF. The CDR3, as DNA: TGCGCCAGCAGCTCAGACAACGTACAGTATGGCTACACCTTC.

The chain employs TRBV2 and TRBJ2-2; D gene ambiguous. V was shortened by 4 bases and J by 6 bases, with 15 bases between the two germline ends. CDR1 and CDR2 (germline): SNHLY, FYNNEI. The CDR3 totals 15 residues. CDR3 in DNA: TGTGCCAGCAGTGGACTTACCGCCGGCCCCGGGGAGCTGTTTTTT. The encoded protein is CASSGLTAGPGELFF.

CDR3 bases: TGTGCCAGTAGGACACGGACAGGGCCCAACATTTATAATTCACCCCTCCACTTT. It yields the protein CASRTRTGPNIYNSPLHF. This chain connects TRBV19 to TRBJ1-6, with TRBD1 matching 8 bases. The CDR3 is 18 residues long. The V gene end was trimmed by 6 bases and the J gene end by 4 bases; junction bases not matched to a gene: 14. Germline V gene sequence: CDR1 LNHDA, CDR2 SQIVND (reference sequence).